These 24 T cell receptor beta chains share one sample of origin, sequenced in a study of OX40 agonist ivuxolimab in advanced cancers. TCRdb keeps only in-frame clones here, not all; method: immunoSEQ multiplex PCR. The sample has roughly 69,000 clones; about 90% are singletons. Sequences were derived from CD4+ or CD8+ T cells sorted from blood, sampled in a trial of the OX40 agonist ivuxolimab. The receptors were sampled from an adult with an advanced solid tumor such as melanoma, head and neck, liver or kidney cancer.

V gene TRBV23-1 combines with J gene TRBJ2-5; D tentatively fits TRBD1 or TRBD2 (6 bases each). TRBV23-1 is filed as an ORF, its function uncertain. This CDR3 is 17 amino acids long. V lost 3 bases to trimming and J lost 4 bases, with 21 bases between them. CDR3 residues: CASSHQGDSRGGETQYF. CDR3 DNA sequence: TGCGCCAGCAGTCATCAAGGGGACTCCAGAGGGGGAGAGACCCAGTACTTC.

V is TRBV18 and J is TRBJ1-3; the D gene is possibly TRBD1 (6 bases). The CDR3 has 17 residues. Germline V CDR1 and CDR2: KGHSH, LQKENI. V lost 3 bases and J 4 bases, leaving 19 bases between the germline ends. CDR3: CASSPKNREILGNTIYF. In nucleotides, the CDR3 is TGTGCCAGCTCACCGAAAAACAGGGAGATCTTAGGAAACACCATATATTTT.

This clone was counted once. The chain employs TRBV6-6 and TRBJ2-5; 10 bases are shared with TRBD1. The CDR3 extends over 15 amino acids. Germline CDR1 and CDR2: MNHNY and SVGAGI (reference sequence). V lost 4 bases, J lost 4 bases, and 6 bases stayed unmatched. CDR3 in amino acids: CASSSTGTGAETQYF. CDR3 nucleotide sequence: TGTGCCAGCAGTTCCACCGGGACAGGGGCAGAGACCCAGTACTTC.

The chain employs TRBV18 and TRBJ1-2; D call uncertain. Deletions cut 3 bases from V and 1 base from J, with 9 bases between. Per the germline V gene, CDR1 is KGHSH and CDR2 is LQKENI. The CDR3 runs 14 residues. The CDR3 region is CASSPRPGNYGYTF. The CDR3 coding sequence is TGTGCCAGCTCACCCCGCCCCGGTAACTATGGCTACACCTTC.

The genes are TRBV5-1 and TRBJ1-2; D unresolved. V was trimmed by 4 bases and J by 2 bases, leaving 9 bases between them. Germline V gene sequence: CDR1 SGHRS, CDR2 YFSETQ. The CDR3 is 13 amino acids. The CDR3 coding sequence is TGCGCCAGCAGCCTGGGCCAAAACTATGGCTACACCTTC. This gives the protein CASSLGQNYGYTF.

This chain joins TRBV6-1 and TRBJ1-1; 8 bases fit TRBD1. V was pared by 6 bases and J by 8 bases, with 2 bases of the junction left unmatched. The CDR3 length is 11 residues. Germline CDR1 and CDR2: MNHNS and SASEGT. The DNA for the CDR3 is TGTGCCAGCAGCCGGACAGGGGAAGCTTTCTTT. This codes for CASSRTGEAFF.

The CDR3 is CASSFTLGWEGSTDTQYF. The CDR3 bases are TGTGCCAGCAGCTTCACCCTCGGGTGGGAGGGTAGCACAGATACGCAGTATTTT. This sequence joins TRBV7-9 and TRBJ2-3; TRBD2 matches at 7 bases. This CDR3 region has 18 residues. With 3 bases clipped from V and 0 bases from J, the junction kept 12 bases outside the gene matches. Germline V gene sequence: CDR1 SEHNR, CDR2 FQNEAQ (reference sequence).

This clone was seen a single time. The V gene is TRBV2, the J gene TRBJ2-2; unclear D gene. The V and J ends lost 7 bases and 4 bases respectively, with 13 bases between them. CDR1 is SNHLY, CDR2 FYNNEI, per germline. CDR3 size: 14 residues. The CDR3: CASTRLRTTGELFF. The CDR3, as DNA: TGTGCCAGCACCCGATTAAGGACCACCGGGGAGCTGTTTTTT. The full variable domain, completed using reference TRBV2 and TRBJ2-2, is EPEVTQTPSHQVTQMGQEVILRCVPISNHLYFYWYRQILGQKVEFLVSFYNNEISEKSEIFDDQFSVERPDGSNFTLKIRSTKLEDSAMYFCASTRLRTTGELFFGEGSRLTVL.

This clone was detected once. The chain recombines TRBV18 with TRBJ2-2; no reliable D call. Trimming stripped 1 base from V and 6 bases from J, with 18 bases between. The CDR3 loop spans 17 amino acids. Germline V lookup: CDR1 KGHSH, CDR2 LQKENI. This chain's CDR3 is CASSPRSFTMFAGELFF. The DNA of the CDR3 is TGTGCCAGCTCACCACGGTCCTTTACCATGTTTGCCGGGGAGCTGTTTTTT.

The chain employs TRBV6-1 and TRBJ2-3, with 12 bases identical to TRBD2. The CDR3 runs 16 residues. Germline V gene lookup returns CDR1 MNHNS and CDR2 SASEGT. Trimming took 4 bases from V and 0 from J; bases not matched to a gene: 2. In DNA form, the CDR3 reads TGTGCCAGCAGTGCTGGGACTAGCGGGAGCACAGATACGCAGTATTTT. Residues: CASSAGTSGSTDTQYF.

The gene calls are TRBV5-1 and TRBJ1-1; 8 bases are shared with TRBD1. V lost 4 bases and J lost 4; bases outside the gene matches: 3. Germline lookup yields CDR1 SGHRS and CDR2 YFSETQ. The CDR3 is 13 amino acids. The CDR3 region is CASSIQGGTEAFF. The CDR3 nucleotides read TGCGCCAGCAGCATACAGGGGGGCACTGAAGCTTTCTTT.

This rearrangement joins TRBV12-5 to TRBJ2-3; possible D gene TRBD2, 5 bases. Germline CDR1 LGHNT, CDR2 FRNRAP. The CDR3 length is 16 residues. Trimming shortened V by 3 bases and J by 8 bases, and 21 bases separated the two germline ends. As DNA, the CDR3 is TGTGCTAGTGGTTTACCGGGATCACTCTCCGTGGGTACGCAGTATTTT. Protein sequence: CASGLPGSLSVGTQYF.

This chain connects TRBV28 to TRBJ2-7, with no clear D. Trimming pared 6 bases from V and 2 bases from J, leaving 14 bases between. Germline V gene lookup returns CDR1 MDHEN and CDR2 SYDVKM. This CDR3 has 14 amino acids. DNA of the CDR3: TGTGCCAGCAGATGGCCGGGCGGAACCTACGAGCAGTACTTC. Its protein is CASRWPGGTYEQYF.

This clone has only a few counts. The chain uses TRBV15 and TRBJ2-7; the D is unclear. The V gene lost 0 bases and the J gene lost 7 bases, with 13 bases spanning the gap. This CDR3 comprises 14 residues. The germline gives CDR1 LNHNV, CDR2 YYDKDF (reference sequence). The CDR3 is CATSRDTRAGEQYF. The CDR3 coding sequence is TGTGCCACCAGCAGAGATACTCGCGCCGGGGAGCAGTACTTC.

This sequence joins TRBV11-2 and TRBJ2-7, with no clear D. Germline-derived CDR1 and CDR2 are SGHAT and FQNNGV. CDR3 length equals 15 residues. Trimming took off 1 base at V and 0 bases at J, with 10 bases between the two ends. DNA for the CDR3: TGTGCCAGCAGCTTAGTAGGTGGCGGCTCCTACGAGCAGTACTTC. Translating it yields CASSLVGGGSYEQYF. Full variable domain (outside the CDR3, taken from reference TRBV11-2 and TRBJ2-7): EAGVAQSPRYKIIEKRQSVAFWCNPISGHATLYWYQQILGQGPKLLIQFQNNGVVDDSQLPKDRFSAERLKGVDSTLKIQPAKLEDSAVYLCASSLVGGGSYEQYFGPGTRLTVT.

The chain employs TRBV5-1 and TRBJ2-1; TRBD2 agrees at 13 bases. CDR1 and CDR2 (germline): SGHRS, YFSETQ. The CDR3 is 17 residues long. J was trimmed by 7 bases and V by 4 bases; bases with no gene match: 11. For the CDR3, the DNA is TGCGCCAGCAGCCCTGTAATCGGACTAGCGGGAGAGAATGAGCAGTTCTTC. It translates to CASSPVIGLAGENEQFF. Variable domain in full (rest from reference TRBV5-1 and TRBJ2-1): KAGVTQTPRYLIKTRGQQVTLSCSPISGHRSVSWYQQTPGQGLQFLFEYFSETQRNKGNFPGRFSGRQFSNSRSEMNVSTLELGDSALYLCASSPVIGLAGENEQFFGPGTRLTVL.

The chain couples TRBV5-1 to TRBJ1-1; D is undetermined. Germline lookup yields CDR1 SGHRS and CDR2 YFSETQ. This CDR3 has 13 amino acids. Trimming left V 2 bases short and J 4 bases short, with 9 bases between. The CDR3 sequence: CASSFKGGTEAFF. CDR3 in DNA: TGCGCCAGCAGCTTCAAGGGAGGCACTGAAGCTTTCTTT.

The CDR3 sequence: CAWRGLAKGDTGELFF. The CDR3 bases are TGTGCCTGGAGGGGACTAGCAAAAGGGGACACCGGGGAGCTGTTTTTT. V is TRBV30 and J is TRBJ2-2; 9 positions agree with TRBD2. CDR3 length equals 16 residues. Germline V gene sequence: CDR1 GTSNPN, CDR2 SVGIG (reference sequence). J lost 3 bases, V lost 3 bases, and 8 bases had no gene match.

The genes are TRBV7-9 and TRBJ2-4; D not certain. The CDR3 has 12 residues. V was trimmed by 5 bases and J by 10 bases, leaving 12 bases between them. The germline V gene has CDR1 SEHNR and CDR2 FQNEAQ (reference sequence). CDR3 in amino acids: CASSKVGWIQYF. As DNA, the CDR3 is TGTGCCAGCAGCAAGGTTGGCTGGATTCAGTACTTC.

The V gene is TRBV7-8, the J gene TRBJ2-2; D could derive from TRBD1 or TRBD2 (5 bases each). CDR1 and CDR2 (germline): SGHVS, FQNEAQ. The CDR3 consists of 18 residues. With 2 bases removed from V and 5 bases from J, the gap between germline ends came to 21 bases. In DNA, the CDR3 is TGTGCCAGCAGCTTATTCCCTCGTGGGGGAGCGATTACCGGGGAGCTGTTTTTT. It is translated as CASSLFPRGGAITGELFF. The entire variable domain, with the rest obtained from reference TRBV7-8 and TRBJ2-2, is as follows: GAGVSQSPRYKVAKRGQDVALRCDPISGHVSLFWYQQALGQGPEFLTYFQNEAQLDKSGLPSDRFFAERPEGSVSTLKIQRTQQEDSAVYLCASSLFPRGGAITGELFFGEGSRLTVL.

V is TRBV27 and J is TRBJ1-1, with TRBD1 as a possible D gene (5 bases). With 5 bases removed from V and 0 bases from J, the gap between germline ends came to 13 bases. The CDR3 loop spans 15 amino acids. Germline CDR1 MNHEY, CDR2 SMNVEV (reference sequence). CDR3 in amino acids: CASSPRTTMNTEAFF. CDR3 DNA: TGTGCCAGCAGTCCCAGGACAACTATGAACACTGAAGCTTTCTTT.

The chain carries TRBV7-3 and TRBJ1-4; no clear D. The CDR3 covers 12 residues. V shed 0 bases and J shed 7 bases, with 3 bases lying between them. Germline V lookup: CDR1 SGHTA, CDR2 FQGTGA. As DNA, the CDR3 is TGTGCCAGCAGCTTAACGGTTGAAAAACTGTTTTTT. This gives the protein CASSLTVEKLFF.

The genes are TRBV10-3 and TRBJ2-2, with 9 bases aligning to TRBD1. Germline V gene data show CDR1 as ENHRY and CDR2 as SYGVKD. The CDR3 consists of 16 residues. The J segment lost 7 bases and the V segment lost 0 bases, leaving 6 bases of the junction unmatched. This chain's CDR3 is CAISESTGGDDGELFF. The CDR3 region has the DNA TGTGCCATCAGTGAGTCTACAGGGGGCGACGACGGGGAGCTGTTTTTT.

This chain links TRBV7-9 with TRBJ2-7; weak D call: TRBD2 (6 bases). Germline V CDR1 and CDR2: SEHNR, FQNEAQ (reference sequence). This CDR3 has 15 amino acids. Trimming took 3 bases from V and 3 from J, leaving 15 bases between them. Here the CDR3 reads CASSFGGGWSYEQYF. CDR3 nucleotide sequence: TGTGCCAGCAGCTTTGGGGGAGGTTGGAGCTACGAGCAGTACTTC. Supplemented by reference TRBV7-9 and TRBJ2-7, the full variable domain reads DTGVSQNPRHKITKRGQNVTFRCDPISEHNRLYWYRQTLGQGPEFLTYFQNEAQLEKSRLLSDRFSAERPKGSFSTLEIQRTEQGDSAMYLCASSFGGGWSYEQYFGPGTRLTVT.